This TCR beta chain originates from a study of T-cell memory formation after mild COVID-19. A single record per CDR3 protein comes from TCRdb applying MiXCR to the 5' RACE reads. The sample includes roughly 400,000 distinct CDR3 sequences, 20% to 25% of them seen just once. CDR1 and CDR2 from the germline V gene are LGHNA and YSLEER. Trimming shortened V by 0 bases and J by 7 bases, and 10 bases separated the two germline ends. The CDR3 has 15 residues. The rearrangement uses TRBV4-3 and TRBJ1-6, with no clear D. The sequence derives from an adult woman who had mild COVID-19 (a few samples of this study predate the infection). Cell type and time point are not known. Sequenced: PBMCs or a T cell subset sorted from them (not recorded which). In nucleotides, the CDR3 is TGCGCCAGCAGCCAAGATGTGCCAGCGAATTCACCCCTCCACTTT. Its protein is CASSQDVPANSPLHF.